This passage covers 28 T cell receptor beta chains from one sample sequenced in a study of CD8 T cells in Susac syndrome (dated by TCRdb to about 2019). Library method: the immunoSEQ multiplex PCR assay. RNA was extracted using the RNeasy kit, and about 0.5 to 1 ug of the RNA was reverse transcribed with random hexamers. TCRdb reran the public reads through fastp at Q25 and MiXCR, keeping productive beta chains. Each CDR3 protein gets just one entry, which takes the most common genes and DNA from the rows behind it. The sample table lists 130,000 or so distinct CDR3 sequences, 94% of them with a count of one. Of the sample, more than 0.09% falls within the top ten clones. The sample consisted of CD4+ T cells from PBMCs. Receptors originate from a human donor in good health.

V and J are TRBV29-1 and TRBJ1-2; unclear D gene. The CDR3 sequence is 12 residues long. Germline V gene data show CDR1 as SQVTM and CDR2 as ANQGSEA. The V end was cut by 6 bases, the J end by 2 bases, with 10 bases between. This chain's CDR3 is CSVGRPNYGYTF. DNA for the CDR3: TGCAGCGTCGGGAGGCCGAACTATGGCTACACCTTC.

This rearrangement joins TRBV3-1 to TRBJ2-3; 10 positions match TRBD2. V lost 4 bases to trimming and J lost 6 bases; unmatched junction nucleotides: 7. Germline assignment: CDR1 LGHDT and CDR2 YNNKEL (reference sequence). This CDR3 spans 15 amino acids. The CDR3 reads CASSPRTSGTDTQYF. DNA for the CDR3: TGTGCCAGCAGCCCTAGGACTAGCGGAACTGATACGCAGTATTTT.

The chain employs TRBV20-1 and TRBJ1-2, with 7 positions matching TRBD1. From germline, CDR1 is DFQATT and CDR2 SNEGSKA (reference sequence). The junction had 4 bases not matched to a gene; V was cut back by 2 bases and J by 1 base. CDR3 size: 14 residues. The CDR3 reads CSARRDSFNYGYTF. The CDR3 DNA follows: TGCAGTGCTAGACGGGACAGCTTTAACTATGGCTACACCTTC.

This clonotype was seen just once. V gene TRBV27 combines with J gene TRBJ2-5, with TRBD2 as a possible D gene (6 bases). This CDR3 is 13 amino acids long. Germline V CDR1 and CDR2: MNHEY, SMNVEV (reference sequence). Trimming took off 6 bases at V and 5 bases at J, with 13 bases between the two ends. The CDR3 region has the DNA TGTGCCAGCAGGCGTAGCGGCCTCGAGACCCAGTACTTC. Protein product: CASRRSGLETQYF.

The CDR3 DNA is TGCAGCGTTACCCCCCCTTTGGCGGAGAACACTGAAGCTTTCTTT. It is translated as CSVTPPLAENTEAFF. The genes are TRBV29-1 and TRBJ1-1; D remains ambiguous. Trimming cost V 5 bases and J 1 base, with 17 bases left between them. CDR3 length equals 15 residues. In germline, CDR1 is SQVTM, CDR2 ANQGSEA. The full variable domain, rest sourced from reference TRBV29-1 and TRBJ1-1, is SAVISQKPSRDICQRGTSLTIQCQVDSQVTMMFWYRQQPGQSLTLIATANQGSEATYESGFVIDKFPISRPNLTFSTLTVSNMSPEDSSIYLCSVTPPLAENTEAFFGQGTRLTVV.

V usage is TRBV9 and J usage is TRBJ2-1; TRBD2 matches at 8 bases. This CDR3 has 15 amino acids. CDR1 is SGDLS and CDR2 is YYNGEE in the germline V gene. The junction had 8 bases not matched to a gene; V was cut back by 0 bases and J by 9 bases. The CDR3 reads CASSVVGTREIEQFF. In nucleotides, the CDR3 is TGTGCCAGCAGCGTAGTTGGGACTAGAGAGATTGAGCAGTTCTTC.

The chain carries TRBV28 and TRBJ2-7; 9 bases are shared with TRBD2. Germline V gene lookup returns CDR1 MDHEN and CDR2 SYDVKM. J lost 3 bases, V lost 6 bases, and 18 bases had no gene match. The CDR3 is 18 residues long. For the CDR3, the DNA is TGTGCCAGCAGCCCTCTTATTGGCGGGAGGGCCAAAGGCTACGAGCAGTACTTC. Translating gives CASSPLIGGRAKGYEQYF. The full variable domain, with the rest looked up from reference TRBV28 and TRBJ2-7, is DVKVTQSSRYLVKRTGEKVFLECVQDMDHENMFWYRQDPGLGLRLIYFSYDVKMKEKGDIPEGYSVSREKKERFSLILESASTNQTSMYLCASSPLIGGRAKGYEQYFGPGTRLTVT.

The J gene is TRBJ2-7, the V gene TRBV6-1, with TRBD1 matching over 9 bases. Trimming removed 8 bases from V and 5 bases from J; junction bases left unmatched: 7. The CDR3 covers 13 residues. Germline V lookup: CDR1 MNHNS, CDR2 SASEGT. The CDR3 nucleotides are TGTGCCAGCGTCGACAGGGGGGTCCACGAGCAGTACTTC. This sequence encodes CASVDRGVHEQYF.

The CDR3 DNA reads TGTGCCAGCAAGATGACTAGCGGGTTCTCCTACGAGCAGTACTTC. This gives the protein CASKMTSGFSYEQYF. This chain connects TRBV6-1 to TRBJ2-7; 10 positions agree with TRBD2. This CDR3 has 15 amino acids. V shed 7 bases, J shed 0 bases, and the junction held 6 bases outside the gene matches. Looked up from germline, CDR1 is MNHNS and CDR2 is SASEGT.

The chain carries TRBV6-1 and TRBJ2-5; D may be TRBD1 (6 bases). The length of the CDR3 is 14 residues. Germline V lookup: CDR1 MNHNS, CDR2 SASEGT. Trimming pared 3 bases from V and 2 bases from J, leaving 10 bases between. The CDR3 region is CASSEWTAQETQYF. CDR3 nucleotide sequence: TGTGCCAGCAGTGAGTGGACAGCGCAAGAGACCCAGTACTTC.

This chain joins TRBV3-1 and TRBJ1-2, with no clear D. Germline CDR1 LGHDT, CDR2 YNNKEL (reference sequence). This CDR3 contains 14 residues. The germline V and J ends were trimmed by 4 bases and 3 bases, with 12 bases remaining between them. The CDR3 reads CASSPAGPDYGYTF. The CDR3, as DNA: TGTGCCAGCAGCCCGGCTGGGCCTGACTATGGCTACACCTTC.

V gene TRBV5-1 combines with J gene TRBJ1-1; tentative D call: TRBD1 (5 bases). Deletions cut 0 bases from V and 11 bases from J, with 14 bases between. Germline CDR1 SGHRS, CDR2 YFSETQ. The CDR3 is made up of 13 amino acids. The DNA for the CDR3 is TGCGCCAGCAGCTTGGGGAGCGGGGGTGAGGCTTTCTTT. This codes for CASSLGSGGEAFF.

In its sample, this clonotype was seen once. This sequence joins TRBV27 and TRBJ2-7; 9 bases match TRBD2. Trimming removed 7 bases from V and 4 bases from J; junction bases left unmatched: 11. This CDR3 comprises 15 residues. CDR1 and CDR2 from the germline V gene are MNHEY and SMNVEV (reference sequence). The CDR3 sequence: CASILSGSGSYEQYF. CDR3 nucleotide sequence: TGTGCCAGCATCCTTTCGGGTAGCGGGAGTTACGAGCAGTACTTC.

This sequence joins TRBV5-1 and TRBJ2-1; the D call may be TRBD1 or TRBD2 (6 bases each). This CDR3 comprises 13 residues. Germline lookup yields CDR1 SGHRS and CDR2 YFSETQ. With 4 bases removed from V and 12 bases from J, the gap between germline ends came to 17 bases. CDR3 sequence (DNA): TGCGCCAGCAGCCCAGGGGACTCCGCCGGGCAGTTCTTC. This gives the protein CASSPGDSAGQFF.

In its sample, this clonotype was seen a few times. This chain uses TRBV2 with TRBJ2-7; no definite D call. CDR3 size: 11 residues. Germline CDR1 reads SNHLY; CDR2 reads FYNNEI. V dropped 4 bases and J dropped 4 bases, with 5 bases sitting between them. Written as DNA, the CDR3 is TGTGCCAGCAGTGGGGCGTACGAGCAGTACTTC. It encodes CASSGAYEQYF.

The chain couples TRBV10-3 to TRBJ2-7; D is perhaps TRBD1 (5 bases). Trimming cost V 4 bases and J 6 bases, with 16 bases left between them. Germline values: CDR1 ENHRY, CDR2 SYGVKD. CDR3 size: 14 residues. DNA of the CDR3: TGTGCCATCAGTGCCCAGCAAGGGGCATCCGAGCAGTACTTC. It specifies CAISAQQGASEQYF.

The chain combines TRBV3-1 with TRBJ2-5; possible D gene TRBD1, 6 bases. This CDR3 has 15 residues. Deletions cut 1 base from V and 5 bases from J, with 14 bases between. Germline V lookup: CDR1 LGHDT, CDR2 YNNKEL (reference sequence). CDR3 region: CASSQGMAQGETQYF. CDR3 nucleotide sequence: TGTGCCAGCAGCCAAGGGATGGCGCAGGGGGAGACCCAGTACTTC.

About this clonotype itself: The CDR3 does not close with the conserved phenylalanine or tryptophan, likely indicating a read error. Because the CDR3's place on the DNA is in doubt, the DNA is left out and the CDR3 is given as listed by TCRdb. This CDR3 reads CASSSYDTGCSL. V and J are TRBV28 and TRBJ2-3; the D segment call TRBD1 is taken from the table without a DNA check. Germline CDR1 MDHEN, CDR2 SYDVKM. The CDR3 is 12 amino acids long, termini counted.

In nucleotides, the CDR3 is TGCGCCAGCAGCCAAGGCGGAGGATCCGAGCAGTACTTC. Amino acid sequence: CASSQGGGSEQYF. This chain connects TRBV4-1 to TRBJ2-7; D might be TRBD2 (5 bases). Per germline, CDR1 MGHRA and CDR2 YSYEKL. The CDR3 is 13 amino acids. Between the trimmed V and J ends, which lost 1 base and 6 bases, there was a span of 10 bases.

The chain employs TRBV10-3 and TRBJ2-7, with 10 bases matching TRBD1. The CDR3 runs 13 residues. With 6 bases clipped from V and 7 bases from J, the junction kept 6 bases outside the gene matches. In germline, CDR1 is ENHRY, CDR2 SYGVKD. CDR3: CAIRETGGDEQYF. DNA of the CDR3: TGTGCCATCAGGGAGACAGGGGGCGATGAGCAGTACTTC.

CDR3 DNA sequence: TGTGCCAGCAGCTCAGTCAGGGGTGAGACCCAGTACTTC. It is translated as CASSSVRGETQYF. The chain recombines TRBV12-3 or TRBV12-4 with TRBJ2-5, with TRBD1 as a possible D gene (6 bases). This CDR3 has 13 residues. Deletions cut 6 bases from V and 5 bases from J, with 13 bases between.

The chain links TRBV11-1 to TRBJ2-1; 11 bases are a match to TRBD2. This CDR3 has 20 residues. The V segment lost 5 bases and the J segment 3 bases; nucleotides outside the gene matches: 18. Germline V gene data show CDR1 as SGHAT and CDR2 as FQDESV (reference sequence). The CDR3 sequence: CASSPITLVVAGGSYNEQFF. The CDR3, as DNA: TGTGCCAGCAGCCCAATAACTCTTGTGGTAGCGGGAGGGAGCTACAATGAGCAGTTCTTC.

This chain connects TRBV3-1 to TRBJ2-2, with D perhaps TRBD1 (7 bases). Trimming removed 4 bases from V and 5 bases from J, with 11 bases in between. The germline V gene has CDR1 LGHDT and CDR2 YNNKEL (reference sequence). The CDR3 loop spans 14 amino acids. The CDR3 loop reads CASSRAGGTGELFF. CDR3 nucleotide sequence: TGTGCCAGCAGCCGGGCAGGGGGGACCGGGGAGCTGTTTTTT.

This clonotype was picked up one time. This chain uses TRBV6-5 with TRBJ2-6; D ambiguous. Germline values: CDR1 MNHEY, CDR2 SVGAGI. The CDR3 covers 14 residues. Deletions cut 6 bases from V and 3 bases from J, with 9 bases between. The CDR3 sequence: CASSGFYGANVLTF. For the CDR3, the DNA is TGTGCCAGCAGCGGGTTCTATGGGGCCAACGTCCTGACTTTC.

This chain joins TRBV30 and TRBJ1-1; D is unresolved. The V and J ends lost 0 bases and 4 bases respectively, with 6 bases between them. CDR1 and CDR2 (germline): GTSNPN, SVGIG (reference sequence). CDR3 length: 12 residues. CDR3 in DNA: TGTGCCTGGAGTGTACTTAGCACTGAAGCTTTCTTT. Its protein product is CAWSVLSTEAFF.

The chain links TRBV27 to TRBJ2-7; perhaps TRBD1 as D (6 bases). The CDR3 spans 14 residues. V shed 6 bases and J shed 0 bases, with 12 bases lying between them. Germline V gene lookup returns CDR1 MNHEY and CDR2 SMNVEV (reference sequence). The CDR3 nucleotides are TGTGCCAGCAGCATCGGGACACTCTCCTACGAGCAGTACTTC. Amino acid sequence: CASSIGTLSYEQYF.

This chain uses TRBV29-1 with TRBJ2-7, with a weak D call TRBD2 (5 bases). Germline V gene data show CDR1 as SQVTM and CDR2 as ANQGSEA. The CDR3 sequence is 11 residues long. Trimming removed 2 bases at V and 4 bases at J, with 6 bases between. The CDR3 nucleotides are TGCAGCGTTGAAAGAGGGTACGAGCAGTACTTC. Protein product: CSVERGYEQYF.

The chain recombines TRBV16 with TRBJ2-7; D may be TRBD2 (6 bases). The CDR3 totals 16 residues. Germline lookup yields CDR1 KGHSY and CDR2 FQNENV. With 0 bases removed from V and 0 bases from J, the gap between germline ends came to 12 bases. The CDR3 DNA reads TGTGCCAGCAGCCAATCCGGGGACGGGAGCTCCTACGAGCAGTACTTC. This gives the protein CASSQSGDGSSYEQYF.